One sample yielded the 28 T cell receptor beta chains listed below, sequenced in a study of spatial heterogeneity in lung cancer. Time point denoted: blood at routine non-recurrence follow-up after resection. Whole RNA was taken from tumor, nontumor lung or frozen PBMC; it was then sequenced unsorted. One entry per CDR3 protein, called by TCRdb with MiXCR from the 5' RACE reads. The table lists around 110,000 distinct CDR3 sequences, 9% to 15% of them singletons. This material consisted of PBMCs, taken at follow-up. These receptors all stem from a male donor with early-stage non-small cell lung cancer.

This clonotype has a handful of counts. The chain links TRBV7-2 to TRBJ1-2; perhaps TRBD1 as D (5 bases). The germline V gene encodes CDR1 SGHTA and CDR2 FQGNSA. This CDR3 contains 13 residues. V lost 5 bases and J 4 bases, leaving 11 bases between the germline ends. The CDR3 spells CASSLDISYGYTF. CDR3 nucleotide sequence: TGTGCCAGCAGCCTGGACATTAGCTATGGCTACACCTTC.

This clonotype came up many times. The chain recombines TRBV20-1 with TRBJ1-1; possibly TRBD1 for D (6 bases). Germline CDR1 DFQATT, CDR2 SNEGSKA (reference sequence). Trimming cost V 8 bases and J 1 base, with 11 bases left between them. The CDR3 sequence is 12 residues long. The DNA of the CDR3 is TGCAGTAAGGGGGTGGGGAACACTGAAGCTTTCTTT. Encoded protein: CSKGVGNTEAFF.

The chain links TRBV20-1 to TRBJ2-2; the D is unclear. The germline CDR1 and CDR2 sequences are DFQATT and SNEGSKA (reference sequence). V was pared by 0 bases and J by 1 base, with 0 bases between. This CDR3 region has 12 residues. The chain's CDR3 is CSARENTGELFF. The CDR3 nucleotides are TGCAGTGCTAGAGAGAACACCGGGGAGCTGTTTTTT.

The sample holds a few counts of this clonotype. CDR3 sequence reads: CASSAFSGETQYF. The DNA for the CDR3 is TGTGCCAGCAGCGCATTTTCGGGGGAGACCCAGTACTTC. The V gene is TRBV11-2, the J gene TRBJ2-5, with a weak D call TRBD2 (5 bases). Germline lookup yields CDR1 SGHAT and CDR2 FQNNGV. Trimming removed 5 bases from V and 5 bases from J, with 12 bases in between. The CDR3 covers 13 residues.

This clonotype was observed a handful of times. The V gene is TRBV4-1, the J gene TRBJ2-7, with 14 positions matching TRBD2. The germline CDR1 and CDR2 sequences are MGHRA and YSYEKL. V dropped 3 bases and J dropped 9; count of bases not matched to a gene: 1. The CDR3 sequence is 13 residues long. For the CDR3, the DNA is TGCGCCAGCAGCCAGGGGACTAGCGGGGGGCAGTACTTC. This encodes CASSQGTSGGQYF.

This clonotype has ten or more counts. The chain employs TRBV4-1 and TRBJ1-4, with TRBD1 matching over 8 bases. From germline, CDR1 is MGHRA and CDR2 YSYEKL. The CDR3 spans 16 residues. V trimming: 4 bases; J trimming: 1 base; junction bases outside the gene matches: 5. The CDR3 DNA reads TGCGCCAGCAGCCCATCTGACAGGGGAACTAATGAAAAACTGTTTTTT. Translated: CASSPSDRGTNEKLFF.

This clonotype was seen at least ten times. The chain recombines TRBV12-3 or TRBV12-4 with TRBJ2-3; 8 bases are a match to TRBD2. CDR3 length: 17 residues. V was clipped by 5 bases and J by 0 bases; unmatched bases: 10. The CDR3 loop is CASSPGAGGGSTDTQYF. Written as DNA, the CDR3 is TGTGCCAGCAGTCCGGGCGCTGGCGGGGGGAGCACAGATACGCAGTATTTT.

The DNA for the CDR3 is TGTGCCAGCAGCTTATACAGGGAAACTGAAGCTTTCTTT. Amino acids: CASSLYRETEAFF. This chain connects TRBV11-1 to TRBJ1-1; D is possibly TRBD1 (6 bases). CDR3 size: 13 residues. Deletions cut 2 bases from V and 5 bases from J, with 9 bases between. Germline CDR1 and CDR2: SGHAT and FQDESV (reference sequence).

This clonotype was seen more than once but under ten times. The V gene is TRBV6-5, the J gene TRBJ2-1; 9 nucleotides match TRBD1. After removal of 8 bases from V and 6 bases from J, the junction contained 5 bases not matched to a gene. The CDR3 is made up of 13 amino acids. The germline CDR1 and CDR2 sequences are MNHEY and SVGAGI. The DNA for the CDR3 is TGTGCCAGCCATTCGACAGGGGGCAATGAGCAGTTCTTC. This translates into CASHSTGGNEQFF.

This clonotype was counted between two and nine times. Here the CDR3 reads CASTLRRETGELFF. In DNA, the CDR3 is TGTGCCAGCACCCTGCGGCGGGAAACCGGGGAGCTGTTTTTT. V and J are TRBV6-4 and TRBJ2-2, with a tentative D call TRBD2 (6 bases). Between the trimmed V and J ends, which lost 7 bases and 5 bases, there was a span of 14 bases. There are 14 residues in the CDR3. CDR1 MRHNA and CDR2 SNTAGT come from the germline V gene.

The rearrangement uses TRBV11-2 and TRBJ2-5; D possibly corresponds to TRBD1 (7 bases). The CDR3 is made up of 18 amino acids. Trimming removed 5 bases from V and 3 bases from J, with 25 bases in between. CDR1 is SGHAT, CDR2 FQNNGV, per germline. CDR3 in amino acids: CASSKTLRDSKGKETQYF. The CDR3 bases are TGTGCCAGCAGCAAGACGCTGCGGGACAGTAAGGGCAAAGAGACCCAGTACTTC.

V and J are TRBV5-1 and TRBJ2-7; D is unclear. Per germline, CDR1 SGHRS and CDR2 YFSETQ. The CDR3 sequence is 14 residues long. V gave up 0 bases and J gave up 7 bases, with 14 bases separating them. The CDR3 here is CASSLAAGLGEQYF. The CDR3 nucleotides are TGCGCCAGCAGCTTGGCAGCCGGATTGGGGGAGCAGTACTTC.

This clonotype has more than one count but fewer than ten. This sequence joins TRBV4-1 and TRBJ2-7, with D maybe TRBD1 (6 bases). CDR3 length: 13 residues. Germline V gene lookup returns CDR1 MGHRA and CDR2 YSYEKL. The V and J ends lost 9 bases and 2 bases respectively, with 14 bases between them. DNA for the CDR3: TGCGCCAGTTCCCGGGACATGACCTACGAGCAGTACTTC. It is translated as CASSRDMTYEQYF.

In its sample, this clonotype was seen many times. One end of the junction does not line up with germline, which may come from a read error. The chain has TRBV9 and TRBJ2-3; D is perhaps TRBD1 (5 bases). This CDR3 has 14 amino acids. Germline V lookup: CDR1 SGDLS, CDR2 YYNGEE. This CDR3 reads CASSVDIGAGLSSF. The CDR3, as DNA: TGTGCCAGCAGCGTAGATATTGGGGCAGGGCTTTCGAGCTTT.

There are many counts of this clonotype. This chain joins TRBV11-2 and TRBJ2-7; weak D call: TRBD1 (6 bases). Trimming removed 3 bases from V and 2 bases from J, with 14 bases in between. The CDR3 is 15 amino acids. Germline V gene data show CDR1 as SGHAT and CDR2 as FQNNGV. The CDR3 protein is CASSFSGVLPYEQYF. In DNA form, the CDR3 reads TGTGCCAGCAGCTTCTCAGGGGTTCTGCCCTACGAGCAGTACTTC.

This clonotype showed up many times. The V gene is TRBV28, the J gene TRBJ2-3; possible D gene TRBD2, 5 bases. The V and J ends lost 2 bases and 0 bases respectively, with 12 bases between them. CDR3 size: 16 residues. The germline CDR1 and CDR2 sequences are MDHEN and SYDVKM. This CDR3 is CASSLTGRTSTDTQYF. In DNA form, the CDR3 reads TGTGCCAGCAGTTTAACCGGGCGGACTAGCACAGATACGCAGTATTTT.

This clonotype appeared many times. This chain joins TRBV29-1 and TRBJ2-3; 11 nucleotides match TRBD2. V dropped 1 base and J dropped 6; count of bases not matched to a gene: 3. Germline V gene sequence: CDR1 SQVTM, CDR2 ANQGSEA. This CDR3 spans 14 amino acids. The CDR3 loop is CSVEVAGGRDTQYF. The DNA of the CDR3 is TGCAGCGTTGAAGTAGCGGGGGGGCGGGATACGCAGTATTTT.

This clonotype showed up just a few times. The genes are TRBV7-9 and TRBJ2-7; perhaps TRBD1 as D (5 bases). The CDR3 is 17 residues long. Trimming shortened V by 1 base and J by 2 bases, and 18 bases separated the two germline ends. CDR1 is SEHNR, CDR2 FQNEAQ, per germline (reference sequence). The CDR3 DNA follows: TGTGCCAGCAGCTTAGGACTCGTCGCCGGACAAACCTACGAGCAGTACTTC. As protein: CASSLGLVAGQTYEQYF.

The table lists this clonotype with a few counts. The CDR3 DNA sequence: TGTGCCAGCAGCTTAGTAAGGACTAGCGGTTTCGGAGAGACCCAGTACTTC. Amino acid sequence: CASSLVRTSGFGETQYF. The chain carries TRBV7-8 and TRBJ2-5; 10 nucleotides agree with TRBD2. This CDR3 is 17 amino acids long. Germline CDR1 and CDR2: SGHVS and FQNEAQ. V gave up 1 base and J gave up 4 bases; unmatched junction bases: 9.

The chain has TRBV5-6 and TRBJ1-4; D perhaps matches TRBD1 (6 bases). The CDR3 totals 16 residues. Trimming took 1 base from V and 8 from J, leaving 18 bases between them. The V gene's germline CDR1 is SGHDT and CDR2 YYEEEE. CDR3 nucleotide sequence: TGTGCCAGCAGCTTGCGGTCGACAGGTTCACTGGAAAAACTGTTTTTT. Its translation: CASSLRSTGSLEKLFF.

V gene TRBV4-2 combines with J gene TRBJ1-3, with D possibly matching TRBD1 (6 bases). Trimming cost V 8 bases and J 1 base, with 12 bases left between them. Germline V lookup: CDR1 LGHNA, CDR2 YNFKEQ. CDR3 size: 14 residues. CDR3 residues: CASGGGQSGNTIYF. The CDR3, as DNA: TGTGCCAGCGGGGGTGGACAGTCTGGAAACACCATATATTTT.

Concerning this clonotype: The conserved final phenylalanine or tryptophan is absent from the CDR3, which likely points to a read error. The CDR3 sequence: CAISQELNTEAFS. CDR3 bases: TGTGCCATCAGCCAAGAGCTGAACACTGAAGCTTTCTCT. V is TRBV10-3 and J is TRBJ1-1; D is uncertain. The CDR3 spans 13 residues. Germline CDR1 reads ENHRY; CDR2 reads SYGVKD. V lost 6 bases and J 0 bases, leaving 8 bases between the germline ends.

This chain connects TRBV10-3 to TRBJ2-7; the D call may be TRBD1 or TRBD2 (5 bases each). The CDR3 is 11 amino acids. The ends were cut back, 4 bases at V and 5 bases at J, with 6 bases in the middle. Looked up from germline, CDR1 is ENHRY and CDR2 is SYGVKD. In DNA, the CDR3 is TGTGCCATCAGTGGAGGGGACGAGCAGTACTTC. Its protein product is CAISGGDEQYF.

This clonotype was recorded at least ten times. This chain uses TRBV18 with TRBJ1-1; D is unclear. Germline V gene sequence: CDR1 KGHSH, CDR2 LQKENI. This CDR3 contains 13 residues. Trimming removed 2 bases from V and 0 bases from J, with 4 bases in between. CDR3 protein: CASSPTLNTEAFF. CDR3 DNA sequence: TGTGCCAGCTCACCAACATTGAACACTGAAGCTTTCTTT.

The sample holds a few counts of this clonotype. The V call is TRBV7-9, the J call TRBJ1-5, with D possibly TRBD1 on 6 matching bases. CDR1 is SEHNR, CDR2 FQNEAQ, per germline (reference sequence). V lost 5 bases to trimming and J lost 3 bases, with 8 bases between them. This CDR3 is 13 amino acids long. CDR3 amino acids: CASSRQVNQPQHF. Written as DNA, the CDR3 is TGTGCCAGCAGCCGACAGGTCAATCAGCCCCAGCATTTT.

The chain employs TRBV7-3 and TRBJ2-3; D might be TRBD2 (5 bases). With 5 bases removed from V and 6 bases from J, the gap between germline ends came to 15 bases. The CDR3 totals 14 residues. The germline CDR1 and CDR2 sequences are SGHTA and FQGTGA. The CDR3 here is CASSVDSRSDTQYF. Here the CDR3 DNA reads TGTGCCAGCAGCGTGGACTCCCGATCCGATACGCAGTATTTT.

V gene TRBV28 combines with J gene TRBJ1-4; unclear D gene. Germline V CDR1 and CDR2: MDHEN, SYDVKM. The V and J ends lost 9 bases and 4 bases respectively, with 15 bases between them. The CDR3 is made up of 14 amino acids. The chain's CDR3 is CASCTDSFNEKLFF. The CDR3 region has the DNA TGTGCCAGTTGCACGGATTCATTTAATGAAAAACTGTTTTTT.

This clonotype was detected only a few times. The chain links TRBV10-3 to TRBJ2-1; 11 positions agree with TRBD1. The ends lost 10 bases at V and 7 bases at J; junction bases unmatched: 15. The germline CDR1 and CDR2 sequences are ENHRY and SYGVKD. This CDR3 has 16 amino acids. Here the CDR3 DNA reads TGTGCCACCTCCGGGCTCACCGGGACAGGGGGTAATGAGCAGTTCTTC. It translates to CATSGLTGTGGNEQFF.